This TCR beta chain appears in the sequencing data of a study of cytomegalovirus exposure and HLA in healthy donors. 60 Vbeta and 13 Jbeta primers were used in PCR. Assay: immunoSEQ multiplex PCR; the TCRdb copy retains only in-frame clones and omits some. The sample data list some 75,000 clones. Trimming cost V 6 bases and J 1 base; bases outside gene matches: 6. CDR3 length: 15 amino acids. The germline V gene has CDR1 LNHDA and CDR2 SQIVND (reference sequence). With respect to this clone: Antigen: not known.

Notes on the study in general: TCR beta V segments were, for the most part, productive about 90% or about 30% of the time in an earlier analysis. What a later analysis reportedly showed was that an Asian-associated ancestry cluster had fewer N-insertions than the roughly 700-donor mean. The study carried out a later analysis of TCR beta sequences. It associated around 17,000 of them with specific HLA alleles at a false discovery rate of 0.05.

This TCR came from a boy aged 5-17 years in good health and CMV-seronegative. This rearrangement joins TRBV19 to TRBJ2-7; 10 nucleotides line up with TRBD1. The sample taken for sequencing was PBMCs. The DNA of the CDR3 is TGTGCCAGTAGGCCCGGGACAGGGGCTTCCTACGAGCAGTACTTC. Its translation: CASRPGTGASYEQYF.